Here is one T cell receptor beta chain with its context. This specimen comes from a study of T cells after posttransplantation cyclophosphamide. Treatment was busulfan-fludarabine conditioning, a marrow graft, and cyclophosphamide on days +3 and +4. TCRdb's table, derived via immunoSEQ multiplex PCR, lists solely in-frame clones and lacks some. The sample has about 6,800 clones; under 95% are singletons. The sample consisted of PBMCs, taken approximately 45 months after allogeneic stem cell transplant with posttransplant cyclophosphamide. The sequence came from a female patient aged 50-59 years who received an allogeneic stem cell transplant from a related donor, was CMV-positive, and had no GVHD. The T cells may come from the graft donor.

The CDR3 DNA sequence: TGTGCCAGTAGCGTGAACAGGGGTAGCAATCAGCCCCAGCATTTT. Its protein product is CASSVNRGSNQPQHF. V gene TRBV19 combines with J gene TRBJ1-5, with TRBD1 identical over 7 bases. The trim removed 6 bases at V and 0 bases at J, leaving 5 bases unmatched. Germline V gene data show CDR1 as LNHDA and CDR2 as SQIVND (reference sequence). The CDR3 has 15 amino acids.